The 14 T cell receptor beta chains in this list originate from one sample, sequenced in a study of blood T cell repertoires in COVID-19. Repertoires were generated with immunoSEQ multiplex PCR, while TCRdb's copy carries only in-frame clones and drops some. The table lists about 170,000 clones, approximately 89% of them singletons. The material sequenced was PBMCs or T cells enriched from blood (not recorded which). The origin of the receptors is a woman under 30 who had recovered from COVID-19.

In nucleotides, the CDR3 is TGTGCCAGCACCCAATGGTGGGCAGGGGCGACTGAAGCTTTCTTT. Translating gives CASTQWWAGATEAFF. This rearrangement joins TRBV28 to TRBJ1-1, with D possibly being TRBD1 (6 bases). V lost 7 bases to trimming and J lost 5 bases, with 20 bases between them. There are 15 residues in the CDR3. CDR1 and CDR2 (germline): MDHEN, SYDVKM.

The chain recombines TRBV15 with TRBJ2-3; D perhaps matches TRBD2 (5 bases). The germline V and J ends were trimmed by 5 bases and 2 bases, with 14 bases remaining between them. There are 15 residues in the CDR3. Germline CDR1 LNHNV, CDR2 YYDKDF (reference sequence). CDR3 coding DNA: TGTGCCACCAGCTCCACCGGGGTACCCACAGATACGCAGTATTTT. Amino acids: CATSSTGVPTDTQYF.

The chain carries TRBV7-3 and TRBJ1-1, with a weak D call TRBD1 (5 bases). This CDR3 is 13 amino acids long. V dropped 3 bases and J dropped 4 bases, with 9 bases sitting between them. The germline CDR1 and CDR2 sequences are SGHTA and FQGTGA. The CDR3 DNA reads TGTGCCAGCAGCTTCGGGGGGAGCACTGAAGCTTTCTTT. Protein: CASSFGGSTEAFF.

V gene TRBV6-5 combines with J gene TRBJ2-7; a possible D gene is TRBD1 (5 bases). CDR1 is MNHEY, CDR2 SVGAGI, per germline. The CDR3 is 15 residues long. Trimming cost V 3 bases and J 2 bases, with 14 bases left between them. The CDR3 DNA follows: TGTGCCAGCAGTTATTCAGGGCCAGGGACCTACGAGCAGTACTTC. Translated, it gives CASSYSGPGTYEQYF.

The chain uses TRBV14 and TRBJ2-7; possible D gene TRBD1, 5 bases. CDR1 SGHDN and CDR2 FVKESK come from the germline V gene. V lost 4 bases, J lost 2 bases, and 9 bases lay in between. The CDR3 sequence is 13 residues long. The CDR3 protein is CASSPQGTYEQYF. DNA of the CDR3: TGTGCCAGCAGCCCCCAGGGCACCTACGAGCAGTACTTC. Looking up the rest from reference TRBV14 and TRBJ2-7 gives the full variable domain: EAGVTQFPSHSVIEKGQTVTLRCDPISGHDNLYWYRRVMGKEIKFLLHFVKESKQDESGMPNNRFLAERTGGTYSTLKVQPAELEDSGVYFCASSPQGTYEQYFGPGTRLTVT.

The V gene is TRBV18, the J gene TRBJ2-1; 8 bases agree with TRBD2. Germline trimming cut 3 bases from V and 5 bases from J; bases unmatched to any gene: 12. Germline V gene lookup returns CDR1 KGHSH and CDR2 LQKENI. The CDR3 is 17 residues long. CDR3 in DNA: TGTGCCAGCTCACCCAATAGCGGGGAAGGCCGGCACAATGAGCAGTTCTTC. Its translation is CASSPNSGEGRHNEQFF.

The chain uses TRBV27 and TRBJ2-2; 7 nucleotides align to TRBD1. This CDR3 is built from 16 residues. Trimming at V came to 3 bases and at J to 0 bases, leaving 4 bases not matched to a gene. The germline V gene encodes CDR1 MNHEY and CDR2 SMNVEV (reference sequence). CDR3 residues: CASSLRTGANTGELFF. The CDR3 nucleotides are TGTGCCAGCAGTTTGAGGACAGGCGCGAACACCGGGGAGCTGTTTTTT.

The chain employs TRBV29-1 and TRBJ2-7; possible D gene TRBD1, 5 bases. The CDR3 length is 11 residues. Per germline, CDR1 SQVTM and CDR2 ANQGSEA. Deletions cut 2 bases from V and 7 bases from J, with 9 bases between. CDR3 DNA: TGCAGCGTTGAACTGGGGCATGAGCAGTACTTC. Translating it yields CSVELGHEQYF.

The V call is TRBV28, the J call TRBJ2-2; 7 nucleotides agree with TRBD2. The CDR3 runs to 14 residues. The ends lost 6 bases at V and 4 bases at J; junction bases unmatched: 5. Germline-derived CDR1 and CDR2 are MDHEN and SYDVKM. The CDR3 loop reads CASRLGLPTGELFF. The CDR3 DNA is TGTGCCAGCAGGCTGGGACTACCCACCGGGGAGCTGTTTTTT.

The V call is TRBV7-2, the J call TRBJ2-7; the D gene is possibly TRBD2 (5 bases). The V and J ends lost 5 bases and 4 bases respectively, with 21 bases between them. The germline V gene has CDR1 SGHTA and CDR2 FQGNSA. The CDR3 spans 16 residues. Here the CDR3 DNA reads TGTGCCAGCAGCCAGAACCGGCGGGCAGGTCTATACGAGCAGTACTTC. Translated, it gives CASSQNRRAGLYEQYF.

This rearrangement joins TRBV7-9 to TRBJ2-3; no clear D. V dropped 8 bases and J dropped 4 bases, with 10 bases sitting between them. The CDR3 spans 12 residues. Germline-derived CDR1 and CDR2 are SEHNR and FQNEAQ (reference sequence). As DNA, the CDR3 is TGTGCCAGCCAGGAATGGGCAGATACGCAGTATTTT. Amino acid sequence: CASQEWADTQYF. Based on the CDR3 plus reference TRBV7-9 and TRBJ2-3, the full variable domain is DTGVSQNPRHKITKRGQNVTFRCDPISEHNRLYWYRQTLGQGPEFLTYFQNEAQLEKSRLLSDRFSAERPKGSFSTLEIQRTEQGDSAMYLCASQEWADTQYFGPGTRLTVL.

This clone appeared a single time. The chain employs TRBV7-3 and TRBJ2-7; D is uncertain. In germline, CDR1 is SGHTA, CDR2 FQGTGA. The CDR3 has 13 amino acids. Trimming pared 5 bases from V and 1 base from J, leaving 9 bases between. CDR3 coding DNA: TGTGCCAGCAGCCCCTCGACATCCTACGAGCAGTACTTC. This sequence encodes CASSPSTSYEQYF.

The J gene is TRBJ2-7, the V gene TRBV7-2; TRBD2 matches at 8 bases. The CDR3 is 14 amino acids. J lost 3 bases, V lost 9 bases, and 10 bases had no gene match. Germline loops: CDR1 SGHTA, CDR2 FQGNSA. This CDR3 reads CARLSSGPFYEQYF. The CDR3 bases are TGTGCCAGATTATCTAGCGGGCCGTTCTACGAGCAGTACTTC.

The chain joins TRBV3-1 (or the pseudogene TRBV3-2) to TRBJ2-7; 7 bases are a match to TRBD2. Trimming cost V 2 bases and J 2 bases; bases outside gene matches: 6. The CDR3 spans 15 residues. Germline assignment: CDR1 LGHDT and CDR2 YNNKEL (reference sequence). CDR3 DNA sequence: TGTGCCAGCAGCCAAATCGCTAGCGGAGCCTACGAGCAGTACTTC. Its protein is CASSQIASGAYEQYF.